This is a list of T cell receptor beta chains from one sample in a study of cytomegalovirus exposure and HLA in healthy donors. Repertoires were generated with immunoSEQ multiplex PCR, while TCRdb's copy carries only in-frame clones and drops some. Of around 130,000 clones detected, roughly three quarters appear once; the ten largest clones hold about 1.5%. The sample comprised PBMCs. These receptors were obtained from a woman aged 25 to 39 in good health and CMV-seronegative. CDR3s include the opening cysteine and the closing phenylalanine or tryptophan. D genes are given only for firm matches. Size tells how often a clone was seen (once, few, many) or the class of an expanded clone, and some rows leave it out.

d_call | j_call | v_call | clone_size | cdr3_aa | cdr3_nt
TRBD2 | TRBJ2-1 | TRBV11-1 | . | CASSRTSGGYNEQFF | TGTGCCAGCAGCCGAACTAGCGGGGGATACAATGAGCAGTTCTTC
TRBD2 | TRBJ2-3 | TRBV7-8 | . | CASSSRLAGAPETHTDTQYF | TGTGCCAGCAGCTCTAGACTAGCGGGGGCCCCCGAGACACACACAGATACGCAGTATTTT
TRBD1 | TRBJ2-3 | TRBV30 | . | CAWDRAEDTQYF | TGTGCCTGGGACAGGGCCGAAGATACGCAGTATTTT
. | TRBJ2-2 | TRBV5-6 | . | CASSLAPVVTGELFF | TGTGCCAGCAGCTTGGCCCCGGTCGTCACCGGGGAGCTGTTTTTT
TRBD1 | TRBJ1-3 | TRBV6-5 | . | CASTPGTAPNTIYF | TGTGCCAGCACCCCCGGGACAGCACCAAACACCATATATTTT
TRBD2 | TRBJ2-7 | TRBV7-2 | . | CASSLAGGHFSGRAYEQYF | TGTGCCAGCAGCTTAGCGGGGGGACACTTTAGCGGGAGGGCCTACGAGCAGTACTTC
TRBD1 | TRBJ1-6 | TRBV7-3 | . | CASSLGTGGDSPLHF | TGTGCCAGCAGCTTAGGGACAGGGGGAGATTCACCCCTCCACTTT
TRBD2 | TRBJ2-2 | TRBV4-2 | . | CASSPSGRETGELFF | TGTGCCAGCAGCCCTAGCGGGAGAGAGACCGGGGAGCTGTTTTTT
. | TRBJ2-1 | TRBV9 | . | CASSVEPGATYNEQFF | TGTGCCAGCAGCGTAGAACCGGGAGCAACCTACAATGAGCAGTTCTTC
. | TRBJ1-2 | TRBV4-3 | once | CASSHDSFYGGYTF | TGCGCCAGCAGCCATGACAGTTTTTATGGTGGCTACACCTTC
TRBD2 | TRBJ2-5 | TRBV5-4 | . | CASEFGTSGQETQYF | TGTGCCAGCGAGTTTGGGACTAGCGGGCAAGAGACCCAGTACTTC
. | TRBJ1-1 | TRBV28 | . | CASSLPRSVLNTEAFF | TGTGCCAGCAGTTTACCCCGTTCCGTCCTGAACACTGAAGCTTTCTTT